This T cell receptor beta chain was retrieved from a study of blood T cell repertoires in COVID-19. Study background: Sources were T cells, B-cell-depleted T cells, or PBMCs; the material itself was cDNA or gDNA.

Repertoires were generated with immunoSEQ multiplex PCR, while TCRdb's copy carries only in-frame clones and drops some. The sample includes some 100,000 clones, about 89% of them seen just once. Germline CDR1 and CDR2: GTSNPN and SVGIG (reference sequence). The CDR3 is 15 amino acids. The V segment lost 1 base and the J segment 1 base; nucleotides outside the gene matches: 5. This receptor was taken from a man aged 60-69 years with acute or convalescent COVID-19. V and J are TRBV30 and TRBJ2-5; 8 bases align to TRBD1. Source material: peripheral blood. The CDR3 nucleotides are TGTGCCTGGAGTGGGAAAGGACAGGGCCAAGAGACCCAGTACTTC. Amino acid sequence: CAWSGKGQGQETQYF.